The present TCR beta chain was sequenced within a study of human T cells and chemical hapten exposure. Study-level background: Predominantly women, the patients had alopecia areata, totalis or universalis.

CDR1 is LNHDA and CDR2 is SQIVND in the germline V gene (reference sequence). This CDR3 has 16 amino acids. Trimming removed 4 bases at V and 0 bases at J, with 16 bases between. Individual cDNA molecules in this library carried unique molecular identifiers. In TCRdb, the RACE reads were re-called with MiXCR into one record per CDR3 protein. The sample shows 70,000 to 90,000 distinct CDR3 sequences, 10% to 11% of them seen only once. This clonotype was seen only a few times. Time point defined: patch test 3, about 24 weeks after DPC sensitization. Specified treatment: therapeutic diphenylcyclopropenone sensitization with weekly scalp DPC.

The clonotype was recovered from a woman aged 45-65 years with alopecia areata. Some clones in this sample may be carry-over from other donors' samples. The chain couples TRBV19 to TRBJ2-7, with a tentative D call TRBD1 (5 bases). The starting material was whole blood, obtained in connection with sensitization to the hapten diphenylcyclopropenone (DPC). The chain's CDR3 is CASSNQVGASSYEQYF. The CDR3 bases are TGTGCCAGTAGTAACCAGGTAGGGGCCAGCTCCTACGAGCAGTACTTC.